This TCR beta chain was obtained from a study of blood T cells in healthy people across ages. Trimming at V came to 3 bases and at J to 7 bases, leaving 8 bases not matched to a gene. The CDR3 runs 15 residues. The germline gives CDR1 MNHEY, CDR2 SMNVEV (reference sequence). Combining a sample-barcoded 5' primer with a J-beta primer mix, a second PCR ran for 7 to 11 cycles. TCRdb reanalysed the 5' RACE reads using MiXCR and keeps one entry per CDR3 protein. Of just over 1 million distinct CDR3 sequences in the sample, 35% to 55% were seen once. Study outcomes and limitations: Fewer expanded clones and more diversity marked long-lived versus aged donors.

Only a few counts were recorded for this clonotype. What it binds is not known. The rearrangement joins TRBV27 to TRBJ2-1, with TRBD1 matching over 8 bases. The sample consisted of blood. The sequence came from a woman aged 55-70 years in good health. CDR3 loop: CASSFYRGVTNEQFF. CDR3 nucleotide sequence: TGTGCCAGCAGTTTTTACAGGGGGGTCACTAATGAGCAGTTCTTC.